Following are 16 T cell receptor beta chains from one sample sequenced in a study of response to subunit inactivated influenza vaccine. TCRdb used MiXCR to reprocess the RT-PCR reads, holding one entry per CDR3 protein. The sample shows approximately 480,000 distinct CDR3 sequences, over 9.5% of them seen only once. The specimen comprised PBMCs from blood, sampled roughly 45 days after vaccination. The receptor set was obtained from a man aged 45-65 years who received an inactivated influenza vaccine.

This chain uses TRBV20-1 with TRBJ1-1; D remains ambiguous. V shed 1 base and J shed 1 base, with 7 bases lying between them. Looked up from germline, CDR1 is DFQATT and CDR2 is SNEGSKA (reference sequence). This CDR3 is 13 amino acids long. DNA for the CDR3: TGCAGTGCTAGAGGCCAGCCGAACACTGAAGCTTTCTTT. It specifies CSARGQPNTEAFF.

This clonotype was observed at least ten times. This chain joins TRBV11-2 and TRBJ2-3; 10 bases fit TRBD2. The V and J ends lost 5 bases and 4 bases, in that order; junction bases with no gene match: 3. CDR1 and CDR2 (germline): SGHAT, FQNNGV. CDR3 length equals 14 residues. The CDR3 coding sequence is TGTGCCAGCAGCCAGCGGGGGGGCCCAGATACGCAGTATTTT. Translation gives CASSQRGGPDTQYF.

This clonotype was detected only a few times. This chain joins TRBV20-1 and TRBJ2-5; D remains unclear. The CDR3 contains 12 residues. Germline CDR1 and CDR2: DFQATT and SNEGSKA (reference sequence). V lost 7 bases and J 5 bases, leaving 14 bases between the germline ends. The CDR3 nucleotides read TGCAGTGTTAGTCCCGGCGTGGAGACCCAGTACTTC. It codes for CSVSPGVETQYF.

In this sample, this clonotype turned up a few times. V usage is TRBV29-1 and J usage is TRBJ2-1; 9 bases match TRBD2. This CDR3 is 15 amino acids long. V was pared by 2 bases and J by 5 bases, with 7 bases of the junction left unmatched. Germline assignment: CDR1 SQVTM and CDR2 ANQGSEA. The CDR3 region is CSVELAGWWDNEQFF. The CDR3 DNA sequence: TGCAGCGTTGAACTAGCGGGATGGTGGGACAATGAGCAGTTCTTC.

This clonotype occurred many times. The chain is built from TRBV25-1 and TRBJ2-1, with D possibly being TRBD1 or TRBD2 (5 bases each). The germline gives CDR1 MGHDK, CDR2 SYGVNS. The CDR3 spans 16 residues. V lost 9 bases to trimming and J lost 2 bases, with 20 bases between them. In DNA form, the CDR3 reads TGTGCCAGTCCGTTGGTCCGGGACGACACCTACAATGAGCAGTTCTTC. Its protein product is CASPLVRDDTYNEQFF.

There are a few counts of this clonotype. The chain uses TRBV6-1 and TRBJ1-2, with D possibly matching TRBD1 (5 bases). Deletions cut 4 bases from V and 6 bases from J, with 15 bases between. Germline assignment: CDR1 MNHNS and CDR2 SASEGT. The CDR3 contains 14 residues. CDR3 region: CASSGQRWGHGYTF. The DNA of the CDR3 is TGTGCCAGCAGTGGACAGAGGTGGGGCCATGGCTACACCTTC.

This clonotype showed up many times. The CDR3 sequence is CASSYGTGSTDTQYF. CDR3 DNA: TGCGCCAGCAGCTACGGGACAGGGAGCACAGATACGCAGTATTTT. This rearrangement joins TRBV5-1 to TRBJ2-3; 9 bases line up with TRBD1. Trimming took 3 bases from V and 0 from J; bases not matched to a gene: 2. CDR3 size: 15 residues. The germline V gene encodes CDR1 SGHRS and CDR2 YFSETQ.

The chain links TRBV7-3 to TRBJ2-1; D not resolved. Germline V gene sequence: CDR1 SGHTA, CDR2 FQGTGA. V shed 5 bases and J shed 9 bases, with 14 bases lying between them. The CDR3 is 13 residues long. For the CDR3, the DNA is TGTGCCAGCAGCCCGACTCCAGCGTCTGAGCAGTTCTTC. Translated, it gives CASSPTPASEQFF.

A few counts support this clonotype. The gene calls are TRBV3-1 and TRBJ2-7, with a possible D match to TRBD1 (6 bases). Germline V gene lookup returns CDR1 LGHDT and CDR2 YNNKEL (reference sequence). This CDR3 is built from 15 residues. Trimming left V 4 bases short and J 3 bases short, with 16 bases between. This CDR3 is CASSPPGTTIYEQYF. Written as DNA, the CDR3 is TGTGCCAGCAGCCCTCCGGGGACAACGATCTACGAGCAGTACTTC.

The chain uses TRBV12-3 or TRBV12-4 and TRBJ2-7; 10 bases are shared with TRBD2. The CDR3 loop spans 14 amino acids. The V gene end was trimmed by 7 bases and the J gene end by 8 bases; junction bases not matched to a gene: 11. CDR3 sequence: CASTLSSGGSQQYF. In DNA, the CDR3 is TGTGCCAGCACCCTTTCTAGCGGGGGCTCTCAGCAGTACTTC.

There are a few counts of this clonotype. V and J are TRBV12-3 or TRBV12-4 and TRBJ2-6; 8 nucleotides match TRBD2. Trimming removed 6 bases from V and 4 bases from J; junction bases left unmatched: 20. The CDR3 is made up of 20 amino acids. CDR3 amino acids: CASRPGTRSAGLTGANVLTF. The CDR3 DNA reads TGTGCCAGCAGACCCGGGACTAGATCCGCTGGCTTGACCGGGGCCAACGTCCTGACTTTC.

The chain carries TRBV5-1 and TRBJ2-7; no firm D call. Germline CDR1 is SGHRS and CDR2 is YFSETQ. The CDR3 sequence is 14 residues long. V was cut by 0 bases and J by 0 bases, with 7 bases left in between. Here the CDR3 DNA reads TGCGCCAGCAGCTTGGCTATGGACTCCTACGAGCAGTACTTC. This gives the protein CASSLAMDSYEQYF.

The chain recombines TRBV6-1 with TRBJ2-7; D is undetermined. The CDR3 extends over 13 amino acids. Trimming took off 4 bases at V and 4 bases at J, with 11 bases between the two ends. Germline lookup yields CDR1 MNHNS and CDR2 SASEGT. CDR3 nucleotides: TGTGCCAGCAGTGGGGGTGTGGGGTACGAGCAGTACTTC. It is translated as CASSGGVGYEQYF.

V usage is TRBV12-3 or TRBV12-4 and J usage is TRBJ2-2; D is perhaps TRBD1 or TRBD2 (5 bases each). This CDR3 spans 15 amino acids. Trimming removed 4 bases at V and 5 bases at J, with 14 bases between. In DNA, the CDR3 is TGTGCCAGCAGTTCGGGACCCCCCGGGACCGGGGAGCTGTTTTTT. This encodes CASSSGPPGTGELFF.

The rearrangement uses TRBV20-1 and TRBJ1-5; 10 positions match TRBD1. Germline V lookup: CDR1 DFQATT, CDR2 SNEGSKA (reference sequence). V shed 4 bases and J 6 bases; nucleotides not matched to a gene: 6. The CDR3 length is 14 residues. The CDR3 region has the DNA TGCAGTGCTACTAGCGGGACAGGGGTTCAGCCCCAGCATTTT. This codes for CSATSGTGVQPQHF.

The chain couples TRBV5-1 to TRBJ1-1, with D tentatively TRBD1 (5 bases). Germline V gene data show CDR1 as SGHRS and CDR2 as YFSETQ. The CDR3 length is 14 residues. Deletions cut 4 bases from V and 4 bases from J, with 14 bases between. This chain's CDR3 is CASSPWGRSTEAFF. In DNA, the CDR3 is TGCGCCAGCAGCCCGTGGGGCAGGTCCACTGAAGCTTTCTTT. The whole variable domain, filled in from reference TRBV5-1 and TRBJ1-1, reads KAGVTQTPRYLIKTRGQQVTLSCSPISGHRSVSWYQQTPGQGLQFLFEYFSETQRNKGNFPGRFSGRQFSNSRSEMNVSTLELGDSALYLCASSPWGRSTEAFFGQGTRLTVV.